These 19 T cell receptor beta chains share one sample of origin, sequenced in a study of cytomegalovirus exposure and HLA in healthy donors. The PCR was carried out with 60 Vbeta primers and 13 Jbeta primers. TCRdb's copy holds only in-frame clones and misses some; the assay was immunoSEQ multiplex PCR. The sample contains under 200,000 clones, 80% to 85% of which appear only once. The material sequenced was PBMCs. These receptor sequences come from a man aged 25 to 40 in good health and CMV-seronegative.

This chain uses TRBV5-1 with TRBJ1-1; 9 bases match TRBD1. The V gene's germline CDR1 is SGHRS and CDR2 YFSETQ. CDR3 size: 14 residues. The ends lost 8 bases at V and 8 bases at J; junction bases unmatched: 13. The CDR3 DNA follows: TGCGCCAGTCGGGACAGGGTTTATAATCAAGAAGCTTTCTTT. Translating it yields CASRDRVYNQEAFF.

V usage is TRBV30 and J usage is TRBJ2-3, with 10 bases that match TRBD2. The CDR3 sequence is 16 residues long. V lost 5 bases, J lost 1 base, and 9 bases stayed unmatched. Germline CDR1 GTSNPN, CDR2 SVGIG (reference sequence). The DNA of the CDR3 is TGTGCCTGGGCCGGTTGGGGGACTAGCGGCACAGATACGCAGTATTTT. Protein product: CAWAGWGTSGTDTQYF.

The chain couples TRBV2 to TRBJ2-2, with TRBD2 as a possible D gene (5 bases). The length of the CDR3 is 16 residues. V dropped 7 bases and J dropped 4 bases, with 19 bases sitting between them. CDR1 and CDR2 from the germline V gene are SNHLY and FYNNEI. CDR3 sequence: CASNGGSGGSTGELFF. Written as DNA, the CDR3 is TGTGCCAGCAACGGTGGCTCCGGCGGGTCCACCGGGGAGCTGTTTTTT.

The chain links TRBV5-1 to TRBJ2-3, with 7 bases identical to TRBD1. Losses at the gene ends were 4 bases for V and 2 bases for J; bases not matched to a gene: 4. The CDR3 extends over 14 amino acids. CDR1 SGHRS and CDR2 YFSETQ come from the germline V gene. This CDR3 is CASSATGSTDTQYF. The CDR3 DNA reads as TGCGCCAGCAGCGCGACAGGGTCCACAGATACGCAGTATTTT.

J is TRBJ1-5 and V is TRBV7-9, with 7 bases aligning to TRBD1. There are 19 residues in the CDR3. Germline V lookup: CDR1 SEHNR, CDR2 FQNEAQ (reference sequence). With V trimmed by 2 bases and J by 4 bases, 17 bases remained unmatched. The chain's CDR3 is CASSLIWDLGDRSNQPQHF. The CDR3 bases are TGTGCCAGCAGCTTAATCTGGGACCTTGGGGACAGATCAAATCAGCCCCAGCATTTT.

CDR3 in amino acids: CASSHQATGDYGYTF. As DNA, the CDR3 is TGTGCCAGCAGCCACCAAGCGACAGGAGACTATGGCTACACCTTC. This chain links TRBV5-5 with TRBJ1-2; the D gene is possibly TRBD1 (6 bases). With 4 bases removed from V and 3 bases from J, the gap between germline ends came to 16 bases. The V gene's germline CDR1 is SGHKS and CDR2 YYEKEE (reference sequence). This CDR3 region has 15 residues.

This chain connects TRBV23-1 to TRBJ2-4; 7 bases fit TRBD1. TRBV23-1 is annotated as an ORF whose role is uncertain. The CDR3 covers 17 residues. V shed 5 bases, J shed 0 bases, and the junction held 10 bases outside the gene matches. CDR3 bases: TGCGCCAGCAGTACGCCCGGACAGGTCTTAGCCAAAAACATTCAGTACTTC. Residues: CASSTPGQVLAKNIQYF.

The V call is TRBV19, the J call TRBJ1-1; maybe TRBD1 (5 bases). The CDR3 is 13 amino acids. The germline V gene encodes CDR1 LNHDA and CDR2 SQIVND (reference sequence). The V end was cut by 5 bases, the J end by 0 bases, with 7 bases between. The CDR3: CASSQQVNTEAFF. The DNA for the CDR3 is TGTGCCAGTAGTCAACAGGTGAACACTGAAGCTTTCTTT.

The V and J genes are TRBV10-2 and TRBJ2-4; D remains unclear. Looked up from germline, CDR1 is WSHSY and CDR2 is SAAADI. This CDR3 has 18 residues. With 0 bases removed from V and 0 bases from J, the gap between germline ends came to 15 bases. The CDR3 is CASSESTRRLLAKNIQYF. CDR3 bases: TGCGCCAGCAGTGAGTCGACTCGTCGGCTACTAGCCAAAAACATTCAGTACTTC.

The chain combines TRBV9 with TRBJ2-3, with D possibly matching TRBD2 (6 bases). The CDR3 covers 14 residues. The germline V and J ends were trimmed by 0 bases and 4 bases, with 9 bases remaining between them. In germline, CDR1 is SGDLS, CDR2 YYNGEE. The CDR3 loop reads CASSVARGSDTQYF. CDR3 DNA sequence: TGTGCCAGCAGCGTAGCCCGGGGGTCAGATACGCAGTATTTT.

The rearrangement links TRBV11-2 to TRBJ1-1; weak D call: TRBD1 (5 bases). This CDR3 has 16 amino acids. Per germline, CDR1 SGHAT and CDR2 FQNNGV. V lost 6 bases to trimming and J lost 2 bases, with 19 bases between them. Here the CDR3 DNA reads TGTGCCAGCAGGACAGTTAGGGGCCAACTCAACACTGAAGCTTTCTTT. Translating it yields CASRTVRGQLNTEAFF.

This chain connects TRBV11-2 to TRBJ1-3; possible D gene TRBD1, 5 bases. Germline-derived CDR1 and CDR2 are SGHAT and FQNNGV. The CDR3 contains 15 residues. The V gene lost 3 bases and the J gene lost 2 bases, with 11 bases spanning the gap. As DNA, the CDR3 is TGTGCCAGCAGCTTCAACGCGGGGGCTGGAAACACCATATATTTT. It specifies CASSFNAGAGNTIYF.

The V and J genes are TRBV6-6 and TRBJ2-1; tentatively, D is TRBD2 (5 bases). CDR1 and CDR2 (germline): MNHNY, SVGAGI (reference sequence). This CDR3 comprises 15 residues. The germline V and J ends were trimmed by 3 bases and 4 bases, with 13 bases remaining between them. CDR3 nucleotide sequence: TGTGCCAGCAGTTATACAGCCCCGGGGTACAATGAGCAGTTCTTC. It is translated as CASSYTAPGYNEQFF.

The V call is TRBV2, the J call TRBJ2-1; 12 positions match TRBD2. The CDR3 spans 17 residues. Trimming cost V 6 bases and J 3 bases; bases outside gene matches: 9. Germline V gene lookup returns CDR1 SNHLY and CDR2 FYNNEI. The CDR3 protein is CASRPTRLAGDYNEQFF. CDR3 nucleotides: TGTGCCAGCAGGCCAACCCGACTAGCGGGGGACTACAATGAGCAGTTCTTC.

The V and J genes are TRBV28 and TRBJ2-5; no clear D. The CDR3 is made up of 11 amino acids. CDR1 MDHEN and CDR2 SYDVKM come from the germline V gene. V was cut by 6 bases and J by 11 bases, with 13 bases left in between. CDR3 nucleotide sequence: TGTGCCAGCAGCCGAAGGCTGGAGCAGTACTTC. Translated: CASSRRLEQYF.

V is TRBV28 and J is TRBJ2-7, with 9 bases lining up with TRBD2. The germline V gene has CDR1 MDHEN and CDR2 SYDVKM. V was clipped by 6 bases and J by 5 bases; unmatched bases: 17. This CDR3 spans 17 amino acids. CDR3 sequence: CASSVPPLAGAVHEQYF. The CDR3 DNA follows: TGTGCCAGCAGCGTGCCTCCATTAGCGGGAGCGGTCCACGAGCAGTACTTC.

The V call is TRBV30, the J call TRBJ1-1; TRBD1 aligns across 8 bases. The CDR3 is made up of 13 amino acids. The V and J ends lost 3 bases and 6 bases, in that order; junction bases with no gene match: 6. Germline V gives CDR1 GTSNPN, CDR2 SVGIG (reference sequence). The CDR3: CAWSSDREAEAFF. The CDR3 DNA follows: TGTGCCTGGAGCTCGGACAGGGAAGCTGAAGCTTTCTTT.

This chain links TRBV28 with TRBJ1-1; D is uncertain. Trimming removed 4 bases from V and 7 bases from J, with 13 bases in between. The CDR3 spans 13 residues. Germline CDR1 is MDHEN and CDR2 is SYDVKM. The CDR3 DNA reads TGTGCCAGCAGTTCGGAGCCGGGATTTGAAGCTTTCTTT. It specifies CASSSEPGFEAFF.

V gene TRBV11-2 combines with J gene TRBJ2-7, with 10 bases lining up with TRBD1. CDR1 is SGHAT, CDR2 FQNNGV, per germline. The V segment lost 3 bases and the J segment 2 bases; nucleotides outside the gene matches: 1. There are 14 residues in the CDR3. The CDR3 bases are TGTGCCAGCAGCTTGGGGACAGGGGCCTACGAGCAGTACTTC. Residues: CASSLGTGAYEQYF.